The rows below give T cell receptor beta chains drawn from one sample of a study of shared clonotypes between healthy human individuals. This table comes from immunoSEQ multiplex PCR, and its TCRdb copy is limited to in-frame clones, with some not included. The sample consists of some 2,100,000 clones, 90% to 96% of them appearing once. The sequenced sample consisted of naive CD4+ T cells sorted from blood. Receptors were obtained from a man between 18 and 29 years old in good health. The CDR3 runs from the conserved cysteine through the conserved F or W. The order of the fields is CDR3 length, V gene, clone size, J gene, D gene, CDR3 DNA, CDR3 protein. D genes are given only for firm matches. Size values are once, few and many counts, or a class for expanded clones, and some rows have none.

CDR3 length: 15
V gene: TRBV25-1
clone size: .
J gene: TRBJ1-2
D gene: TRBD1
CDR3 DNA: TGTGCCAGCAGTGACCGGACAGGGGGGGGTTATGGCTACACCTTC
CDR3 protein: CASSDRTGGGYGYTF

CDR3 length: 13
V gene: TRBV18
clone size: .
J gene: TRBJ1-4
D gene: .
CDR3 DNA: TGTGCCAGCTCACCCGGGATTAATGAAAAACTGTTTTTT
CDR3 protein: CASSPGINEKLFF

CDR3 length: 15
V gene: TRBV10-3
clone size: .
J gene: TRBJ2-5
D gene: .
CDR3 DNA: TGTGCCATCAGTGAGTCGAGGCGGGGGCAGGAGACCCAGTACTTC
CDR3 protein: CAISESRRGQETQYF

CDR3 length: 14
V gene: TRBV7-9
clone size: .
J gene: TRBJ2-1
D gene: TRBD2
CDR3 DNA: TGTGCCAGCAGCTCCTGGGGAGGGCCGGATGAGCAGTTCTTC
CDR3 protein: CASSSWGGPDEQFF

CDR3 length: 15
V gene: TRBV25-1
clone size: .
J gene: TRBJ1-2
D gene: TRBD1
CDR3 DNA: TGTGCCAGCAGTGAATCCGGGACAGGGGGTGCTGGCTACACCTTC
CDR3 protein: CASSESGTGGAGYTF

CDR3 length: 14
V gene: TRBV28
clone size: .
J gene: TRBJ1-6
D gene: TRBD1
CDR3 DNA: TGTGCCAGCAGGAGGGCGGACAGGTGGTCACCCCTCCACTTT
CDR3 protein: CASRRADRWSPLHF

CDR3 length: 15
V gene: TRBV19
clone size: .
J gene: TRBJ2-1
D gene: TRBD1
CDR3 DNA: TGTGCCAGTAGTACAGGGACAGGGATATTCGATGAGCAGTTCTTC
CDR3 protein: CASSTGTGIFDEQFF

CDR3 length: 15
V gene: TRBV27
clone size: .
J gene: TRBJ1-4
D gene: TRBD1
CDR3 DNA: TGTGCCAGCAGACGACAGGGGGCGCCTAATGAAAAACTGTTTTTT
CDR3 protein: CASRRQGAPNEKLFF

CDR3 length: 14
V gene: TRBV2
clone size: .
J gene: TRBJ1-2
D gene: .
CDR3 DNA: TGTGCCAGCAGTGAAGAGTCACAGGGAGGTGGCTACACCTTC
CDR3 protein: CASSEESQGGGYTF

CDR3 length: 14
V gene: TRBV10-1
clone size: .
J gene: TRBJ2-3
D gene: TRBD2
CDR3 DNA: TGCGCCAGCAGGAGCGGGGGTTCCACAGATACGCAGTATTTT
CDR3 protein: CASRSGGSTDTQYF

CDR3 length: 15
V gene: TRBV19
clone size: once
J gene: TRBJ1-2
D gene: .
CDR3 DNA: TGTGCCAGTAGTATGAAAACAGGGCTGAACTATGGCTACACCTTC
CDR3 protein: CASSMKTGLNYGYTF

CDR3 length: 16
V gene: TRBV5-1
clone size: .
J gene: TRBJ1-3
D gene: .
CDR3 DNA: TGCGCCAGCAGCTCTACCACAGTGACCTCTGGAAACACCATATATTTT
CDR3 protein: CASSSTTVTSGNTIYF

CDR3 length: 15
V gene: TRBV6-5
clone size: .
J gene: TRBJ1-1
D gene: .
CDR3 DNA: TGTGCCAGCAGTTACACTCAAACCGGCGGCACTGAAGCTTTCTTT
CDR3 protein: CASSYTQTGGTEAFF

CDR3 length: 16
V gene: TRBV7-9
clone size: .
J gene: TRBJ2-2
D gene: TRBD1
CDR3 DNA: TGTGCCAGCAGCTTAGGCGGGACAGGGAATGGCGGGGAGCTGTTTTTT
CDR3 protein: CASSLGGTGNGGELFF

CDR3 length: 11
V gene: TRBV5-8
clone size: .
J gene: TRBJ1-5
D gene: .
CDR3 DNA: TGTGCCAGCAGCCACAATCAGCCCCAGCATTTT
CDR3 protein: CASSHNQPQHF

CDR3 length: 17
V gene: TRBV7-9
clone size: .
J gene: TRBJ2-2
D gene: TRBD1
CDR3 DNA: TGTGCCAGCAGCCACGGGGACAGGGTAACGGGCACCGGGGAGCTGTTTTTT
CDR3 protein: CASSHGDRVTGTGELFF

CDR3 length: 13
V gene: TRBV6-5
clone size: .
J gene: TRBJ1-2
D gene: TRBD1
CDR3 DNA: TGTGCCAGCAGTCCAGGACAGGGTGGTGGCTACACCTTC
CDR3 protein: CASSPGQGGGYTF

CDR3 length: 13
V gene: TRBV9
clone size: .
J gene: TRBJ2-1
D gene: .
CDR3 DNA: TGTGCCAGCAGCGTAGGTTGGTCCAATGAGCAGTTCTTC
CDR3 protein: CASSVGWSNEQFF

CDR3 length: 16
V gene: TRBV5-6
clone size: .
J gene: TRBJ1-6
D gene: .
CDR3 DNA: TGTGCCAGCAGCTTGGTTCGGAGCTCCTATAATTCACCCCTCCACTTT
CDR3 protein: CASSLVRSSYNSPLHF

CDR3 length: 13
V gene: TRBV28
clone size: .
J gene: TRBJ1-4
D gene: .
CDR3 DNA: TGTGCCAGCAGTTTATCTGGTTGGGAAAAACTGTTTTTT
CDR3 protein: CASSLSGWEKLFF

CDR3 length: 14
V gene: TRBV19
clone size: once
J gene: TRBJ2-2
D gene: .
CDR3 DNA: TGTGCCAGTAGGTACGGATACAACACCGGGGAGCTGTTTTTT
CDR3 protein: CASRYGYNTGELFF

CDR3 length: 16
V gene: TRBV25-1
clone size: once
J gene: TRBJ1-1
D gene: .
CDR3 DNA: TGTGCCAGCACCGATTCCCGTTATAGCTGGAACACTGAAGCTTTCTTT
CDR3 protein: CASTDSRYSWNTEAFF

CDR3 length: 14
V gene: TRBV10-2
clone size: .
J gene: TRBJ2-3
D gene: .
CDR3 DNA: TGCGCCAGCAGTGACTATTCCCCCGCAGATACGCAGTATTTT
CDR3 protein: CASSDYSPADTQYF

CDR3 length: 14
V gene: TRBV2
clone size: .
J gene: TRBJ2-7
D gene: .
CDR3 DNA: TGTGCCAGCAGGAGAGGGCAGAGCTCCTACGAGCAGTACTTC
CDR3 protein: CASRRGQSSYEQYF

CDR3 length: 13
V gene: TRBV6-1
clone size: .
J gene: TRBJ2-7
D gene: TRBD1
CDR3 DNA: TGTGCCAGCAGACAGGGGTTATCGTACGAGCAGTACTTC
CDR3 protein: CASRQGLSYEQYF

CDR3 length: 14
V gene: TRBV2
clone size: .
J gene: TRBJ1-6
D gene: .
CDR3 DNA: TGTGCCAGCAGCCAAGACGTGCCCAATTCACCCCTCCACTTT
CDR3 protein: CASSQDVPNSPLHF

CDR3 length: 14
V gene: TRBV7-6
clone size: .
J gene: TRBJ2-3
D gene: .
CDR3 DNA: TGTGCCAGCAGCTCACCGGAGGGCACAGATACGCAGTATTTT
CDR3 protein: CASSSPEGTDTQYF

CDR3 length: 13
V gene: TRBV5-1
clone size: .
J gene: TRBJ1-2
D gene: .
CDR3 DNA: TGCGCCAGCAGCCCCGCTTCGAACTATGGCTACACCTTC
CDR3 protein: CASSPASNYGYTF

CDR3 length: 11
V gene: TRBV30
clone size: .
J gene: TRBJ1-2
D gene: .
CDR3 DNA: TGTGCCTGGACAGGGAGGTATGGCTACACCTTC
CDR3 protein: CAWTGRYGYTF

CDR3 length: 15
V gene: TRBV5-1
clone size: .
J gene: TRBJ1-4
D gene: .
CDR3 DNA: TGCGCCAGCAGACTAGCCGGGGCGCCTAATGAAAAACTGTTTTTT
CDR3 protein: CASRLAGAPNEKLFF

CDR3 length: 15
V gene: TRBV5-1
clone size: once
J gene: TRBJ1-6
D gene: .
CDR3 DNA: TGCGCCAGCAGCTTCGAGACAGCTTATAATTCACCCCTCCACTTT
CDR3 protein: CASSFETAYNSPLHF

CDR3 length: 14
V gene: TRBV4-1
clone size: .
J gene: TRBJ2-3
D gene: .
CDR3 DNA: TGCGCCAGCAGCCAAGATTCCCTTACAGATACGCAGTATTTT
CDR3 protein: CASSQDSLTDTQYF

CDR3 length: 12
V gene: TRBV7-2
clone size: .
J gene: TRBJ1-4
D gene: .
CDR3 DNA: TGTGCCAGCAGCCCCCCTGGAGAGAAACTGTTTTTT
CDR3 protein: CASSPPGEKLFF

CDR3 length: 12
V gene: TRBV7-2
clone size: .
J gene: TRBJ2-3
D gene: .
CDR3 DNA: TGTGCCAGCAGCCAGGGCCGTCATACGCAGTATTTT
CDR3 protein: CASSQGRHTQYF

CDR3 length: 15
V gene: TRBV9
clone size: .
J gene: TRBJ2-3
D gene: TRBD2
CDR3 DNA: TGTGCCAGCAGCGTAACTAGCGGGAGCACAGATACGCAGTATTTT
CDR3 protein: CASSVTSGSTDTQYF

CDR3 length: 15
V gene: TRBV7-9
clone size: .
J gene: TRBJ2-2
D gene: TRBD1
CDR3 DNA: TGTGCCAGCAGCTTACATGGGACAGTGGCCGGGGAGCTGTTTTTT
CDR3 protein: CASSLHGTVAGELFF

CDR3 length: 13
V gene: TRBV2
clone size: .
J gene: TRBJ1-1
D gene: .
CDR3 DNA: TGTGCCAGCGGTGCCGACACGAACACTGAAGCTTTCTTT
CDR3 protein: CASGADTNTEAFF

CDR3 length: 14
V gene: TRBV10-1
clone size: .
J gene: TRBJ1-6
D gene: TRBD1
CDR3 DNA: TGCGCCAGCAGTGAAGGGACAGGGAATTCACCCCTCCACTTT
CDR3 protein: CASSEGTGNSPLHF

CDR3 length: 15
V gene: TRBV7-9
clone size: .
J gene: TRBJ1-5
D gene: TRBD1
CDR3 DNA: TGTGCCAGCAGCCCACAGGGGATGAGCAATCAGCCCCAGCATTTT
CDR3 protein: CASSPQGMSNQPQHF

CDR3 length: 15
V gene: TRBV30
clone size: .
J gene: TRBJ2-7
D gene: TRBD2
CDR3 DNA: TGTGCCTGGAGCCCCGGGCGGGGGGCCGGGTACGAGCAGTACTTC
CDR3 protein: CAWSPGRGAGYEQYF

CDR3 length: 16
V gene: TRBV5-1
clone size: .
J gene: TRBJ1-1
D gene: .
CDR3 DNA: TGCGCCAGCAGCTTGTCAGGGGTCCTTATGAACACTGAAGCTTTCTTT
CDR3 protein: CASSLSGVLMNTEAFF